The text below deals with one T cell receptor (beta chain). Its cognate antigen is unknown. The data were produced by immunoSEQ multiplex PCR, yet TCRdb's version contains in-frame clones alone and is incomplete. Among about 480,000 clones, 70% to 90% were seen once, and the ten largest hold around 13%. The sample's treatment: some 19 received Ad26.COV2.S at low or high dose, single or two shots; several received placebo; per-sample allocation not given. Material that was analyzed had been drawn on day 63 after the first vaccine or placebo injection. Germline CDR1 LNHDA, CDR2 SQIVND (reference sequence). There are 15 residues in the CDR3. The germline V and J ends were trimmed by 3 bases and 8 bases, with 16 bases remaining between them. These data come from a study of Ad26.COV2.S vaccination and SARS-CoV-2 variants. Study-level results: Participants given vaccine showed non-spike TCR breadth similar to that of placebo recipients.

The rearrangement uses TRBV19 and TRBJ2-2; no reliable D call. The sequence came from a person aged 18-60 years who received the Ad26.COV2.S COVID-19 vaccine or a placebo. Specimen: peripheral blood, collected in a trial of Ad26.COV2.S vaccine versus placebo. The DNA for the CDR3 is TGTGCCAGTAGTATTAGGCGGTACATCCCAGGGGAGCTGTTTTTT. It is translated as CASSIRRYIPGELFF.